The rows below give T cell receptor beta chains drawn from one sample of a study of T cells in Graves' hyperthyroidism and ophthalmopathy. TCRdb redid the calling of the multiplex PCR reads with MiXCR, one entry per CDR3 protein. This table holds under 350,000 distinct CDR3 sequences, roughly 15% found once. Sequencing used blood. The origin of the receptors is a woman aged 40 to 50 with Graves' ophthalmopathy. The conserved cysteine and the conserved F or W are not part of the CDR3 here. Each record gives: J gene, V gene, CDR3 protein.

TRBJ2-1	TRBV7-9	ASSLTNNEQF
TRBJ1-1	TRBV5-6	ASSLFYTEAF
TRBJ2-2	TRBV19	ASKLQGAAGELF
TRBJ1-1	TRBV11-2	ASSLDMNTEAF
TRBJ1-5	TRBV28	ASSLVGGRQPQH
TRBJ2-1	TRBV6-1	ASKQSTSGSRNEQF
TRBJ2-1	TRBV11-2	ASSPQGLAGGGNEQF
TRBJ1-1	TRBV5-8	ASSWGVRTEAF
TRBJ1-1	TRBV19	ASKPSSVSGPEAF
TRBJ1-3	TRBV30	AWSEFPGNTIY
TRBJ2-2	TRBV20-1	SAHRSFNTGELF
TRBJ2-1	TRBV7-2	ASSLGRANEQF
TRBJ1-5	TRBV19	ASDTGSNQPQH